Detailed here is one T cell receptor beta chain. Some clones are missing from TCRdb's copy, which holds only in-frame ones; the method was immunoSEQ multiplex PCR. The table has some 70,000 clones, 85% to 90% seen once. The germline V and J ends were trimmed by 3 bases and 10 bases, with 10 bases remaining between them. CDR3 size: 12 residues. The germline CDR1 and CDR2 sequences are SGHTA and FQGNSA. The data were taken from a study of blood T cell repertoires in COVID-19. This chain connects TRBV7-2 to TRBJ2-1; D might be TRBD1 (6 bases). This TCR derives from a woman older than 75 with active COVID-19. The specimen was peripheral blood. DNA for the CDR3: TGTGCCAGCAGCTTCCGGGACACCGAGCAGTTCTTC. Translating it yields CASSFRDTEQFF.